These 10 T cell receptor beta chains were all obtained from the same sample, sequenced in a study of cytomegalovirus exposure and HLA in healthy donors. Amplification used 60 Vbeta primers and 13 Jbeta primers. The repertoire was sequenced with immunoSEQ multiplex PCR; TCRdb's copy has only in-frame clones and lacks some. This table has 95,000 to 150,000 clones, 80% appearing once. Material for sequencing was PBMCs. These receptors came from a female donor in good health and CMV-seropositive.

The chain carries TRBV28 and TRBJ2-3, with a tentative D call TRBD1 (6 bases). This CDR3 has 13 amino acids. Per germline, CDR1 MDHEN and CDR2 SYDVKM. V lost 8 bases, J lost 1 base, and 10 bases lay in between. The CDR3 spells CASRRTGTDTQYF. CDR3 DNA: TGTGCCAGCCGCCGGACAGGCACAGATACGCAGTATTTT.

The gene calls are TRBV6-5 and TRBJ2-1, with 7 bases that match TRBD2. The CDR3 has 12 residues. V lost 6 bases and J lost 7; bases outside the gene matches: 3. In germline, CDR1 is MNHEY, CDR2 SVGAGI. Written as DNA, the CDR3 is TGTGCCAGCAGGGGAGGGGCGAATGAGCAGTTCTTC. This encodes CASRGGANEQFF.

V usage is TRBV5-4 and J usage is TRBJ2-1, with D maybe TRBD1 (6 bases). The V end lost 6 bases, the J end lost 0 bases, and 13 bases lay between the germline ends. The CDR3 contains 15 residues. CDR1 is SGHNT, CDR2 YYREEE, per germline (reference sequence). As DNA, the CDR3 is TGTGCCAGCACCCCCCTGACAGGCTCCTACAATGAGCAGTTCTTC. As protein: CASTPLTGSYNEQFF.

This clone was recorded once. The chain links TRBV28 to TRBJ1-5, with 7 bases that match TRBD1. The CDR3 has 15 amino acids. V dropped 5 bases and J dropped 7; count of bases not matched to a gene: 11. Germline assignment: CDR1 MDHEN and CDR2 SYDVKM. The CDR3 region has the DNA TGTGCCAGCAGTACCAACGACAGGGACGCACAGCCCCAGCATTTT. Translating it yields CASSTNDRDAQPQHF.

The CDR3 loop is CASSRQGSNTGELFF. CDR3 sequence (DNA): TGTGCCAGCAGCCGACAGGGGTCGAACACCGGGGAGCTGTTTTTT. This chain links TRBV11-1 with TRBJ2-2, with TRBD1 matching 8 bases. Germline lookup yields CDR1 SGHAT and CDR2 FQDESV (reference sequence). Trimming at V came to 5 bases and at J to 0 bases, leaving 2 bases not matched to a gene. The CDR3 contains 15 residues.

This clone was detected only a few times. J is TRBJ1-6 and V is TRBV5-1; 7 bases are a match to TRBD1. The CDR3 contains 15 residues. J lost 6 bases, V lost 4 bases, and 7 bases had no gene match. The V gene's germline CDR1 is SGHRS and CDR2 YFSETQ. As DNA, the CDR3 is TGCGCCAGCAGCCCCAATGGACAGGTTAATTCACCCCTCCACTTT. Translation: CASSPNGQVNSPLHF.

The chain uses TRBV30 and TRBJ1-2; D perhaps matches TRBD1 (5 bases). The CDR3 extends over 15 amino acids. Trimming took off 3 bases at V and 1 base at J, with 15 bases between the two ends. Germline values: CDR1 GTSNPN, CDR2 SVGIG (reference sequence). The CDR3 nucleotides are TGTGCCTGGAGACGGACGGGGGGAGGTAACTATGGCTACACCTTC. Protein: CAWRRTGGGNYGYTF. Combining the CDR3 with reference TRBV30 and TRBJ1-2 gives the whole variable domain SQTIHQWPATLVQPVGSPLSLECTVEGTSNPNLYWYRQAAGRGLQLLFYSVGIGQISSEVPQNLSASRPQDRQFILSSKKLLLSDSGFYLCAWRRTGGGNYGYTFGSGTRLTVV.

This clone was detected only once. One junction end disagrees with the germline gene, perhaps due to a read error. The chain joins TRBV30 to TRBJ1-2; D unresolved. From germline, CDR1 is GTSNPN and CDR2 SVGIG (reference sequence). The CDR3 spans 11 residues. CDR3 region: CARRYREGYTF. Here the CDR3 DNA reads TGTGCCCGGAGGTACCGAGAGGGCTACACCTTC. Filled out from reference TRBV30 and TRBJ1-2, the complete variable domain reads SQTIHQWPATLVQPVGSPLSLECTVEGTSNPNLYWYRQAAGRGLQLLFYSVGIGQISSEVPQNLSASRPQDRQFILSSKKLLLSDSGFYLCARRYREGYTFGSGTRLTVV.

The chain employs TRBV7-9 and TRBJ1-6; TRBD1 agrees at 11 bases. The V segment lost 3 bases and the J segment 6 bases; nucleotides outside the gene matches: 1. From germline, CDR1 is SEHNR and CDR2 FQNEAQ (reference sequence). The CDR3 is 15 residues long. CDR3 loop: CASSFGQGANSPLHF. In DNA, the CDR3 is TGTGCCAGCAGCTTCGGACAGGGGGCTAATTCACCCCTCCACTTT.

The chain uses TRBV30 and TRBJ1-5; D unresolved. Trimming took 2 bases from V and 2 from J, leaving 10 bases between them. Per the germline V gene, CDR1 is GTSNPN and CDR2 is SVGIG (reference sequence). This CDR3 is built from 14 residues. In DNA form, the CDR3 reads TGTGCCTGGAGTTACCTAAGAGGCAATCAGCCCCAGCATTTT. Translating it yields CAWSYLRGNQPQHF.